The TCR beta chain described here comes from a study of cytomegalovirus exposure and HLA in healthy donors. Germline lookup yields CDR1 ENHRY and CDR2 SYGVKD. The CDR3 consists of 14 residues. Germline trimming cut 11 bases from V and 1 base from J; bases unmatched to any gene: 8. It was with 60 Vbeta and 13 Jbeta primers that the PCR ran. TCRdb's table, derived via immunoSEQ multiplex PCR, lists solely in-frame clones and lacks some. The sample has fewer than 150,000 clones, about 80% seen once. The sequenced material came from PBMCs. This sequence was found in a male donor in good health and CMV-seronegative. The chain links TRBV10-3 to TRBJ1-1; TRBD1 matches 9 bases. The CDR3 region is CASGDRDSNTEAFF. CDR3 DNA: TGTGCCTCGGGGGACAGGGACTCGAACACTGAAGCTTTCTTT.